The clone carrying this T cell receptor (beta chain) appeared many times. The antigen is unknown. Amplification of TCR beta CDR3 regions was performed using RNA transcripts as template. The TCR CDR3 was amplified in a first-round RT-PCR using the HTBI primer set. TCRdb re-called the multiplex PCR reads through MiXCR, storing one row per CDR3 protein. Among some 570,000 distinct CDR3 sequences listed, 15% to 20% were seen once. This record belongs to a study of T cells in Graves' hyperthyroidism and ophthalmopathy. As for the study in general: At initial diagnosis, before any treatment had begun, peripheral blood was obtained.

Study-wide results and caveats: Ophthalmopathy and stable hyperthyroidism were separated by a 13 V-J model.

The CDR3 covers 15 residues. The V and J ends lost 6 bases and 6 bases, in that order; junction bases with no gene match: 11. The germline V gene encodes CDR1 MNHNS and CDR2 SASEGT. Among ophthalmopathy patients, the Clinical Activity Score reached at least 3, the NOSPECS grade reached at least 4, and duration remained under 3 months. Lactation, pregnancy, other autoimmune disease or uncontrolled infection led to exclusion of patients. The clonotype was recovered from a woman aged 18-29 years with Graves' ophthalmopathy. Sequencing input: blood. The chain carries TRBV6-1 and TRBJ2-1; 7 nucleotides match TRBD2. CDR3 nucleotide sequence: TGTGCCAGCAGCTATAGGTTGCGGGAGATCAATGAGCAGTTCTTC. This translates into CASSYRLREINEQFF.